This TCR beta chain was sequenced during a study of blood T cell repertoires in COVID-19. Assay used: immunoSEQ multiplex PCR; TCRdb lists only in-frame clones, some missing. The sample lists tens of thousands of clones; 93% were seen once. The germline V and J ends were trimmed by 3 bases and 2 bases, with 8 bases remaining between them. The CDR3 has 14 amino acids. CDR1 and CDR2 from the germline V gene are MNHEY and SMNVEV (reference sequence). Material: peripheral blood. The chain couples TRBV27 to TRBJ2-1; perhaps TRBD2 as D (6 bases). This receptor was taken from a human donor in a cohort sampled during active COVID-19. The CDR3 loop reads CASSLGGPYNEQFF. CDR3 coding DNA: TGTGCCAGCAGTTTGGGGGGTCCCTACAATGAGCAGTTCTTC.